The next 29 T cell receptor beta chains were all read from a single sample in a study of T cell responses to AZD1222 COVID-19 vaccine (dated by TCRdb to about 2021). The time point tag for this specimen amounts to: baseline before first vaccination. The library was built by means of the immunoSEQ multiplex PCR assay. As stored in TCRdb, this immuneACCESS dataset retains in-frame rearrangements with V and J assigned. A fraction of the clones does not appear; measured against another copy, unresolved V genes explain less than half of the discrepancy, and the remainder lacks a known reason. This sample gives approximately 100,000 clones in total; about 86% of them show up just once. Jointly, the top ten make up around 10% of the sample. This specimen consisted of peripheral blood, obtained on day 0 of AZD1222 vaccination. Receptors were obtained from an adult in good health.

This clone occurred once. The gene calls are TRBV18 and TRBJ2-5, with D hard to call. Germline CDR1 and CDR2: KGHSH and LQKENI. Deletions cut 6 bases from V and 0 bases from J, with 8 bases between. This CDR3 has 13 residues. In DNA, the CDR3 is TGTGCCAGCTCGCAACTGGACCAAGAGACCCAGTACTTC. Residues: CASSQLDQETQYF.

This sequence joins TRBV25-1 and TRBJ2-3; D is unresolved. From germline, CDR1 is MGHDK and CDR2 SYGVNS. The germline V and J ends were trimmed by 5 bases and 1 base, with 13 bases remaining between them. This CDR3 spans 15 amino acids. CDR3 nucleotides: TGTGCCAGCAGTTCCGGCAGCACGGGCACAGATACGCAGTATTTT. This translates into CASSSGSTGTDTQYF.

This chain connects TRBV4-3 to TRBJ2-1, with unresolved D. Trimming removed 0 bases from V and 1 base from J, with 16 bases in between. There are 18 residues in the CDR3. Germline V CDR1 and CDR2: LGHNA, YSLEER. For the CDR3, the DNA is TGCGCCAGCAGCCAAGAAGCCCCCTATGGTAATTCCTACAATGAGCAGTTCTTC. It specifies CASSQEAPYGNSYNEQFF.

The genes are TRBV28 and TRBJ1-4; 8 bases agree with TRBD1. The CDR3 loop spans 15 amino acids. CDR1 is MDHEN, CDR2 SYDVKM, per germline. Losses at the gene ends were 6 bases for V and 8 bases for J; bases not matched to a gene: 11. The CDR3, as DNA: TGTGCCAGCAGCCAACTCGGACAGGGTATGGAAAAACTGTTTTTT. It is translated as CASSQLGQGMEKLFF.

This clone was found a few times. This chain uses TRBV4-1 with TRBJ2-2; D is perhaps TRBD1 (5 bases). CDR3 size: 15 residues. V was shortened by 0 bases and J by 3 bases, with 8 bases between the two germline ends. Per germline, CDR1 MGHRA and CDR2 YSYEKL. The CDR3 protein is CASSQENRYTGELFF. The CDR3 region has the DNA TGCGCCAGCAGCCAAGAGAACAGGTACACCGGGGAGCTGTTTTTT.

This chain connects TRBV28 to TRBJ1-5; tentatively, D is TRBD1 (5 bases). Germline V gene lookup returns CDR1 MDHEN and CDR2 SYDVKM. The CDR3 is 18 amino acids. Deletions cut 2 bases from V and 4 bases from J, with 21 bases between. The CDR3 region has the DNA TGTGCCAGCAGTTTACCCCCAAGTGCGGGGTGGGGGAATCAGCCCCAGCATTTT. Translated: CASSLPPSAGWGNQPQHF.

This chain links TRBV18 with TRBJ2-2; D might be TRBD1 (6 bases). Trimming left V 11 bases short and J 5 bases short, with 18 bases between. CDR1 and CDR2 (germline): KGHSH, LQKENI. There are 14 residues in the CDR3. This CDR3 is CAPGQGPRTGELFF. The CDR3 DNA follows: TGTGCCCCGGGGCAGGGGCCTCGGACCGGGGAGCTGTTTTTT.

The V call is TRBV7-6, the J call TRBJ2-2; maybe TRBD1 (6 bases). The CDR3 is 14 amino acids. V was cut by 1 base and J by 5 bases, with 8 bases left in between. Germline V gene lookup returns CDR1 SGHVS and CDR2 FNYEAQ. CDR3 DNA sequence: TGTGCCAGCAGCTTAGAAACAGGGACCGGGGAGCTGTTTTTT. Protein product: CASSLETGTGELFF.

This chain uses TRBV15 with TRBJ2-2, with D unclear. V was pared by 5 bases and J by 3 bases, with 7 bases between. The germline V gene has CDR1 LNHNV and CDR2 YYDKDF (reference sequence). The CDR3 is 13 amino acids. The CDR3 coding sequence is TGTGCCACCAGCCCTACTTACACCGGGGAGCTGTTTTTT. This codes for CATSPTYTGELFF.

V gene TRBV2 combines with J gene TRBJ2-1; TRBD2 agrees at 13 bases. The CDR3 covers 18 residues. Germline V gene data show CDR1 as SNHLY and CDR2 as FYNNEI. After removal of 5 bases from V and 7 bases from J, the junction contained 14 bases not matched to a gene. The CDR3: CASSMGQGWTSGRNEQFF. The CDR3 nucleotides are TGTGCCAGCAGTATGGGACAGGGGTGGACTAGCGGGAGAAATGAGCAGTTCTTC.

J is TRBJ1-5 and V is TRBV30, with D unclear. The V and J ends lost 8 bases and 4 bases respectively, with 9 bases between them. The CDR3 is made up of 11 amino acids. Germline V lookup: CDR1 GTSNPN, CDR2 SVGIG (reference sequence). This CDR3 reads CASGPNQPQHF. CDR3 nucleotides: TGTGCCAGCGGACCAAATCAGCCCCAGCATTTT.

The V call is TRBV9, the J call TRBJ1-2; 10 nucleotides line up with TRBD1. The CDR3 is 16 amino acids. V dropped 3 bases and J dropped 1; count of bases not matched to a gene: 6. Germline CDR1 reads SGDLS; CDR2 reads YYNGEE. This chain's CDR3 is CASSGGDRGFNYGYTF. CDR3 in DNA: TGTGCCAGCAGCGGCGGGGACAGGGGATTTAACTATGGCTACACCTTC.

V usage is TRBV6-2 or TRBV6-3 and J usage is TRBJ2-1; no firm D call. Per the germline V gene, CDR1 is MNHEY and CDR2 is SVGEGT. The CDR3 runs 14 residues. Trimming stripped 5 bases from V and 2 bases from J, with 10 bases between. CDR3: CASSRRAPYNEQFF. CDR3 DNA: TGTGCCAGCAGTCGAAGAGCGCCCTACAATGAGCAGTTCTTC.

The chain employs TRBV6-2 or TRBV6-3 and TRBJ2-3; TRBD2 matches at 12 bases. V lost 4 bases to trimming and J lost 1 base; unmatched junction nucleotides: 3. Per the germline V gene, CDR1 is MNHEY and CDR2 is SVGEGT. The CDR3 sequence is 16 residues long. Here the CDR3 DNA reads TGTGCCAGCAGTTCGACTAGCGGGGGAGGCACAGATACGCAGTATTTT. The encoded protein is CASSSTSGGGTDTQYF.

V gene TRBV6-6 combines with J gene TRBJ2-5; D is unresolved. V shed 6 bases and J shed 1 base, with 6 bases lying between them. Germline CDR1 is MNHNY and CDR2 is SVGAGI (reference sequence). CDR3 size: 12 residues. CDR3: CASSPSQETQYF. The CDR3 DNA follows: TGTGCCAGCAGCCCCTCCCAAGAGACCCAGTACTTC.

A remark on this clone: The junction does not match germline at one end; this may be a read error. V and J are TRBV12-5 and TRBJ2-3; the D gene is possibly TRBD2 (5 bases). The CDR3 extends over 11 amino acids. The germline V gene encodes CDR1 LGHNT and CDR2 FRNRAP. This CDR3 is CASGLEAAEDF. In nucleotides, the CDR3 is TGTGCTAGTGGTTTGGAAGCGGCTGAGGATTTT. The full variable domain, with the rest looked up from reference TRBV12-5 and TRBJ2-3, is DARVTQTPRHKVTEMGQEVTMRCQPILGHNTVFWYRQTMMQGLELLAYFRNRAPLDDSGMPKDRFSAEMPDATLATLKIQPSEPRDSAVYFCASGLEAAEDFGPGTRLTVL.

The chain employs TRBV12-3 or TRBV12-4 and TRBJ1-1, with D uncertain. The CDR3 runs 13 residues. Trimming left V 1 base short and J 3 bases short, with 6 bases between. CDR3 residues: CASSLGGHTEAFF. CDR3 nucleotides: TGTGCCAGCAGTTTAGGAGGCCACACTGAAGCTTTCTTT.

With regard to this clone: Within the sample, other DNA sequences also encode this same CDR3. The rearrangement joins TRBV20-1 to TRBJ2-7; maybe TRBD1 (5 bases). Trimming took 6 bases from V and 3 from J, leaving 9 bases between them. The CDR3 length is 11 residues. CDR1 DFQATT and CDR2 SNEGSKA come from the germline V gene (reference sequence). CDR3 sequence: CSALTGYEQYF. In nucleotides, the CDR3 is TGCAGTGCATTAACAGGCTACGAGCAGTACTTC.

The V call is TRBV4-1, the J call TRBJ2-7; D call uncertain. This CDR3 has 13 amino acids. With 0 bases removed from V and 5 bases from J, the gap between germline ends came to 8 bases. Per the germline V gene, CDR1 is MGHRA and CDR2 is YSYEKL. CDR3 protein: CASSQDSGNEQYF. CDR3 sequence (DNA): TGCGCCAGCAGCCAAGATTCGGGCAACGAGCAGTACTTC.

The V call is TRBV7-2, the J call TRBJ2-7, with 7 bases identical to TRBD2. Germline lookup yields CDR1 SGHTA and CDR2 FQGNSA. CDR3 length equals 13 residues. V lost 4 bases, J lost 12 bases, and 12 bases stayed unmatched. In DNA, the CDR3 is TGTGCCAGCAGCTCCGGAGGGCTAGCGGATGTGTACTTC. Encoded protein: CASSSGGLADVYF.

The genes are TRBV7-9 and TRBJ1-1; TRBD1 matches 8 bases. The CDR3 has 14 residues. Unmatched junction bases numbered 6, after V lost 5 bases and J lost 4 bases. Looked up from germline, CDR1 is SEHNR and CDR2 is FQNEAQ (reference sequence). CDR3 amino acids: CASSGQGVGTEAFF. CDR3 nucleotide sequence: TGTGCCAGCAGCGGACAGGGCGTGGGCACTGAAGCTTTCTTT.

For this clone: This sample includes further DNA sequences coding for the same CDR3. The chain links TRBV28 to TRBJ2-1, with TRBD1 matching 9 bases. Germline trimming cut 11 bases from V and 8 bases from J; bases unmatched to any gene: 7. Germline CDR1 MDHEN, CDR2 SYDVKM. This CDR3 is 12 amino acids long. The CDR3 DNA follows: TGTGCCTCGGGACAGGGTGTTGATGAGCAGTTCTTC. Protein: CASGQGVDEQFF.

The chain couples TRBV4-3 to TRBJ2-3; no clear D gene. In germline, CDR1 is LGHNA, CDR2 YSLEER. The CDR3 runs to 11 residues. With 1 base removed from V and 7 bases from J, the gap between germline ends came to 3 bases. Written as DNA, the CDR3 is TGCGCCAGCAGCCAAGGCTATACGCAGTATTTT. It translates to CASSQGYTQYF.

The V gene is TRBV19, the J gene TRBJ1-5; a weak D match, TRBD1 (6 bases). Trimming removed 5 bases from V and 4 bases from J, with 12 bases in between. The CDR3 is 14 residues long. The V gene's germline CDR1 is LNHDA and CDR2 SQIVND (reference sequence). The CDR3 DNA follows: TGTGCCAGTAGTCCCACAGGGCCAAATCAGCCCCAGCATTTT. This sequence encodes CASSPTGPNQPQHF.

This chain joins TRBV28 and TRBJ1-4, with D possibly matching TRBD1 (6 bases). Trimming pared 8 bases from V and 8 bases from J, leaving 27 bases between. The CDR3 is 17 amino acids. The germline CDR1 and CDR2 sequences are MDHEN and SYDVKM. Written as DNA, the CDR3 is TGTGCCAGCGCTATGGGGGGGGCACCACTACTACCAGAAAAACTGTTTTTT. It translates to CASAMGGAPLLPEKLFF.

This sequence joins TRBV19 and TRBJ1-5; no firm D call. V lost 0 bases and J 7 bases, leaving 10 bases between the germline ends. The CDR3 totals 14 residues. Germline CDR1 and CDR2: LNHDA and SQIVND (reference sequence). The CDR3 nucleotides are TGTGCCAGTAGTATAGAAGGGAGGAAGCAGCCCCAGCATTTT. Translation gives CASSIEGRKQPQHF. Drawing the rest from reference TRBV19 and TRBJ1-5, the complete variable domain is DGGITQSPKYLFRKEGQNVTLSCEQNLNHDAMYWYRQDPGQGLRLIYYSQIVNDFQKGDIAEGYSVSREKKESFPLTVTSAQKNPTAFYLCASSIEGRKQPQHFGDGTRLSIL.

This chain joins TRBV2 and TRBJ2-7; no clear D. V dropped 0 bases and J dropped 6 bases, with 12 bases sitting between them. The length of the CDR3 is 14 residues. The germline gives CDR1 SNHLY, CDR2 FYNNEI. The CDR3 spells CASSEAGTVREQYF. CDR3 nucleotide sequence: TGTGCCAGCAGTGAAGCAGGAACGGTCCGCGAGCAGTACTTC.

The J gene is TRBJ2-2, the V gene TRBV6-5; perhaps TRBD1 as D (6 bases). CDR1 and CDR2 from the germline V gene are MNHEY and SVGAGI. The CDR3 is 13 amino acids. Trimming left V 5 bases short and J 4 bases short, with 8 bases between. In DNA, the CDR3 is TGTGCCAGCAGTCCAGGGGTCACCGGGGAGCTGTTTTTT. The encoded protein is CASSPGVTGELFF.

The rearrangement uses TRBV30 and TRBJ1-5; tentative D call: TRBD1 (5 bases). The CDR3 covers 14 residues. The V gene lost 2 bases and the J gene lost 4 bases, with 12 bases spanning the gap. The germline V gene encodes CDR1 GTSNPN and CDR2 SVGIG (reference sequence). The chain's CDR3 is CAWSRRKGNQPQHF. The CDR3 DNA reads as TGTGCCTGGAGTCGTCGGAAGGGGAATCAGCCCCAGCATTTT.